This is a list of T cell receptor beta chains from one sample in a study of T cell responses to AZD1222 COVID-19 vaccine. Only in-frame clones appear in the TCRdb table, and some are missing; sequencing was by immunoSEQ multiplex PCR. The data hold about 100,000 clones, with 85% to 90% observed a single time. The sample was peripheral blood, taken on day 0 of AZD1222 vaccination. The receptors derive from an adult in good health. CDR3s include the opening cysteine and the closing phenylalanine or tryptophan. The D gene is left open where the match is weak.

j_call: TRBJ1-2; v_call: TRBV7-6; d_call: TRBD1; cdr3_aa: CASSRGQAGFGYTF; cdr3_nt: TGTGCCAGCAGCCGAGGACAGGCCGGGTTTGGCTACACCTTC
j_call: TRBJ2-7; v_call: TRBV11-3; d_call: .; cdr3_aa: CASSASRFYEQYF; cdr3_nt: TGTGCCAGCAGCGCCAGTAGGTTCTACGAGCAGTACTTC
j_call: TRBJ1-1; v_call: TRBV6-4; d_call: .; cdr3_aa: CASSVELTTEAFF; cdr3_nt: TGTGCCAGCAGTGTTGAGCTAACCACTGAAGCTTTCTTT
j_call: TRBJ2-1; v_call: TRBV15; d_call: .; cdr3_aa: CATSRDLGASNEQFF; cdr3_nt: TGTGCCACCAGCAGAGATCTAGGAGCGAGCAATGAGCAGTTCTTC
j_call: TRBJ1-1; v_call: TRBV6-1; d_call: TRBD1; cdr3_aa: CASWDSGLNTEAFF; cdr3_nt: TGTGCCAGCTGGGACAGCGGTTTGAACACTGAAGCTTTCTTT
j_call: TRBJ1-1; v_call: TRBV27; d_call: .; cdr3_aa: CASSTRGGGDTEAFF; cdr3_nt: TGTGCCAGCAGTACCCGGGGTGGTGGGGACACTGAAGCTTTCTTT
j_call: TRBJ2-3; v_call: TRBV5-1; d_call: TRBD1; cdr3_aa: CASSQSGQATDTQYF; cdr3_nt: TGCGCCAGCAGCCAATCCGGACAGGCCACAGATACGCAGTATTTT
j_call: TRBJ1-1; v_call: TRBV7-9; d_call: .; cdr3_aa: CASSAGRLNTEAFF; cdr3_nt: TGTGCCAGCAGCGCCGGGCGGTTGAACACTGAAGCTTTCTTT
j_call: TRBJ1-1; v_call: TRBV2; d_call: .; cdr3_aa: CASSGSGIYEAFF; cdr3_nt: TGTGCCAGCAGTGGATCCGGCATCTACGAAGCTTTCTTT
j_call: TRBJ1-1; v_call: TRBV5-4; d_call: TRBD1; cdr3_aa: CASSFRQGGITEAFF; cdr3_nt: TGTGCCAGCAGCTTCCGCCAGGGGGGTATCACTGAAGCTTTCTTT
j_call: TRBJ2-7; v_call: TRBV5-6; d_call: TRBD1; cdr3_aa: CASSSGTGGLIAYEQYF; cdr3_nt: TGTGCCAGCAGCTCCGGGACAGGAGGTTTGATCGCCTACGAGCAGTACTTC
j_call: TRBJ2-7; v_call: TRBV6-5; d_call: .; cdr3_aa: CASNYDGSSYEQYF; cdr3_nt: TGTGCCAGCAATTATGACGGGAGCTCCTACGAGCAGTACTTC
j_call: TRBJ1-1; v_call: TRBV11-3; d_call: TRBD1; cdr3_aa: CASSLSGTEGTEAFF; cdr3_nt: TGTGCCAGCAGCCTCTCCGGGACAGAGGGCACTGAAGCTTTCTTT
j_call: TRBJ1-2; v_call: TRBV7-8; d_call: .; cdr3_aa: CASSLGADTWANYGYTF; cdr3_nt: TGTGCCAGCAGCTTAGGAGCGGACACATGGGCTAACTATGGCTACACCTTC